The present TCR beta chain was sequenced within a study of response to subunit inactivated influenza vaccine. The study's findings and limits: Every seasonal influenza vaccination brings in few new T cells, the authors suggested.

This clonotype has a handful of counts. The antigen remains undetermined. TCRdb ran MiXCR on the RT-PCR reads and lists one entry per CDR3 protein. In the table there are about 650,000 distinct CDR3 sequences, 15% to 17% of which are singletons. The CDR3 contains 15 residues. Germline V gene data show CDR1 as SGHRS and CDR2 as YFSETQ. The germline V and J ends were trimmed by 0 bases and 3 bases, with 13 bases remaining between them. This TCR derives from a man between 50 and 59 years old who received an inactivated influenza vaccine. The sequencing used PBMCs from blood, collected 11 to 12 days after vaccination. The chain is built from TRBV5-1 and TRBJ2-7, with D unclear. CDR3 DNA: TGCGCCAGCAGCTTGGATTGGGCTCAGGTCTACGAGCAGTACTTC. Translation: CASSLDWAQVYEQYF.